These 25 T cell receptor beta chains came from one sample sequenced in a study of T cell responses to AZD1222 COVID-19 vaccine. TCRdb keeps only in-frame clones here, not all; method: immunoSEQ multiplex PCR. The sample has 140,000 to 150,000 clones, 92% seen once. The sequences come from peripheral blood, collected 28 days after the second AZD1222 dose. Receptor source: an adult who received the AZD1222 COVID-19 vaccine.

The V gene is TRBV24-1, the J gene TRBJ2-1; TRBD2 aligns across 8 bases. Trimming took 5 bases from V and 8 from J; bases not matched to a gene: 10. CDR1 is KGHDR and CDR2 is SFDVKD in the germline V gene. The CDR3 has 15 amino acids. The CDR3 protein is CATSAGGSGRDEQFF. CDR3 DNA: TGTGCCACCAGTGCCGGCGGGAGCGGGAGAGATGAGCAGTTCTTC.

The chain links TRBV30 to TRBJ1-1; possibly TRBD1 for D (5 bases). Germline V lookup: CDR1 GTSNPN, CDR2 SVGIG (reference sequence). This CDR3 contains 14 residues. V lost 0 bases to trimming and J lost 1 base, with 9 bases between them. The CDR3 spells CAWSVVTANTEAFF. For the CDR3, the DNA is TGTGCCTGGAGTGTAGTGACAGCGAACACTGAAGCTTTCTTT.

V usage is TRBV4-2 and J usage is TRBJ1-1, with D hard to call. CDR1 is LGHNA and CDR2 is YNFKEQ in the germline V gene. The CDR3 runs to 14 residues. Trimming took off 1 base at V and 2 bases at J, with 8 bases between the two ends. CDR3 nucleotides: TGTGCCAGCAGCCAAGTAACGGATAACACTGAAGCTTTCTTT. Amino acid sequence: CASSQVTDNTEAFF.

The CDR3 is CASTYGGTGRPGELFF. CDR3 sequence (DNA): TGTGCCAGCACCTACGGGGGGACAGGGCGTCCCGGGGAGCTGTTTTTT. The V call is TRBV27, the J call TRBJ2-2; 9 nucleotides align to TRBD1. The CDR3 is 16 residues long. Germline CDR1 is MNHEY and CDR2 is SMNVEV (reference sequence). The ends lost 7 bases at V and 6 bases at J; junction bases unmatched: 12.

In its sample, this clone was seen a few times. V is TRBV7-3 and J is TRBJ1-6; TRBD1 might be the D (5 bases). Germline CDR1 is SGHTA and CDR2 is FQGTGA. Trimming took 0 bases from V and 6 from J, leaving 9 bases between them. The CDR3 has 15 amino acids. CDR3 protein: CASSLTGETNSPLHF. The CDR3 nucleotides are TGTGCCAGCAGCTTAACAGGGGAGACTAATTCACCCCTCCACTTT.

CDR3 loop: CASSLQGPNEKLFF. The CDR3 nucleotides are TGTGCCAGCAGCTTACAGGGACCTAATGAAAAACTGTTTTTT. The J gene is TRBJ1-4, the V gene TRBV5-4, with a tentative D call TRBD1 (6 bases). V gave up 2 bases and J gave up 3 bases, with 8 bases separating them. The germline V gene has CDR1 SGHNT and CDR2 YYREEE (reference sequence). There are 14 residues in the CDR3.

This rearrangement joins TRBV7-2 to TRBJ1-3; maybe TRBD1 (6 bases). Germline CDR1 is SGHTA and CDR2 is FQGNSA. The CDR3 extends over 18 amino acids. The germline V and J ends were trimmed by 5 bases and 0 bases, with 20 bases remaining between them. The CDR3 loop reads CASSPSLGGGNSGNTIYF. CDR3 DNA sequence: TGTGCCAGCAGCCCATCTCTCGGGGGCGGGAACTCTGGAAACACCATATATTTT.

V is TRBV27 and J is TRBJ1-2; 8 nucleotides line up with TRBD1. V shed 5 bases and J 8 bases; nucleotides not matched to a gene: 7. The CDR3 contains 13 residues. In germline, CDR1 is MNHEY, CDR2 SMNVEV (reference sequence). The CDR3 DNA follows: TGTGCCAGCAGTCTCCAGGGGGCGCCCGGCTACACCTTC. Protein sequence: CASSLQGAPGYTF.

This chain joins TRBV4-1 and TRBJ1-3; D is unclear. The V gene lost 8 bases and the J gene lost 0 bases, with 17 bases spanning the gap. CDR1 is MGHRA and CDR2 is YSYEKL in the germline V gene. CDR3 length: 16 residues. The CDR3: CASSQRETLSGNTIYF. The CDR3 DNA is TGCGCCAGCTCACAACGAGAGACTCTCTCTGGAAACACCATATATTTT.

In DNA form, the CDR3 reads TGTGCCAGTAGTCCCGCAGGGACTGAAGCTTTCTTT. Amino acids: CASSPAGTEAFF. The V and J genes are TRBV19 and TRBJ1-1, with a possible D match to TRBD1 (5 bases). Germline V gene data show CDR1 as LNHDA and CDR2 as SQIVND (reference sequence). The ends were cut back, 5 bases at V and 5 bases at J, with 9 bases in the middle. The CDR3 consists of 12 residues.

The chain uses TRBV7-2 and TRBJ1-5; tentatively, D is TRBD1 (6 bases). Per germline, CDR1 SGHTA and CDR2 FQGNSA. Trimming cost V 0 bases and J 3 bases, with 15 bases left between them. The CDR3 length is 17 residues. CDR3 sequence: CASSLAGRGTLNQPQHF. The CDR3 DNA reads TGTGCCAGCAGCTTAGCAGGCAGGGGAACGCTCAATCAGCCCCAGCATTTT.

The chain combines TRBV5-1 with TRBJ1-6; 7 nucleotides align to TRBD1. This CDR3 is 13 amino acids long. The junction had 8 bases not matched to a gene; V was cut back by 6 bases and J by 11 bases. The V gene's germline CDR1 is SGHRS and CDR2 YFSETQ. CDR3 in amino acids: CASTETGIPPLHF. The DNA for the CDR3 is TGCGCCAGCACGGAGACAGGGATTCCACCCCTCCACTTT.

The chain links TRBV2 to TRBJ2-3; TRBD1 agrees at 7 bases. CDR1 SNHLY and CDR2 FYNNEI come from the germline V gene. This CDR3 spans 14 amino acids. Germline trimming cut 9 bases from V and 5 bases from J; bases unmatched to any gene: 11. The CDR3 region has the DNA TGTGCCAGGGCGGCTCCCTCAGGGGGAGATACGCAGTATTTT. It codes for CARAAPSGGDTQYF.

The gene calls are TRBV9 and TRBJ1-2; 9 bases line up with TRBD1. CDR3 length equals 14 residues. Germline V gene data show CDR1 as SGDLS and CDR2 as YYNGEE. Trimming cost V 3 bases and J 4 bases; bases outside gene matches: 4. This CDR3 is CASSAGQGSYGYTF. DNA of the CDR3: TGTGCCAGCAGCGCCGGACAGGGGAGCTATGGCTACACCTTC. Drawing the rest from reference TRBV9 and TRBJ1-2, the complete variable domain is DSGVTQTPKHLITATGQRVTLRCSPRSGDLSVYWYQQSLDQGLQFLIQYYNGEERAKGNILERFSAQQFPDLHSELNLSSLELGDSALYFCASSAGQGSYGYTFGSGTRLTVV.

The gene calls are TRBV7-2 and TRBJ1-1, with D unresolved. Germline loops: CDR1 SGHTA, CDR2 FQGNSA. There are 12 residues in the CDR3. V was pared by 3 bases and J by 1 base, with 3 bases between. CDR3 DNA: TGTGCCAGCAGCTTTGGGAACACTGAAGCTTTCTTT. Its protein product is CASSFGNTEAFF.

This clone was recorded only once. Here the CDR3 DNA reads TGCGCCAGCAGCCAAGACATTAGCGGGAGAGTAGCCAAAAACATTCAGTACTTC. Translation gives CASSQDISGRVAKNIQYF. The chain combines TRBV4-3 with TRBJ2-4; 9 bases fit TRBD2. This CDR3 is built from 18 residues. The ends lost 0 bases at V and 0 bases at J; junction bases unmatched: 6. In germline, CDR1 is LGHNA, CDR2 YSLEER.

The chain carries TRBV29-1 and TRBJ2-7; 9 bases align to TRBD1. Per germline, CDR1 SQVTM and CDR2 ANQGSEA. The trim removed 4 bases at V and 6 bases at J, leaving 7 bases unmatched. This CDR3 comprises 13 residues. Written as DNA, the CDR3 is TGCAGCGTTGCCCGGGACAGGGAGGGCGAGCAGTACTTC. It codes for CSVARDREGEQYF.

This chain links TRBV2 with TRBJ2-3; TRBD1 might be the D (6 bases). Germline CDR1 reads SNHLY; CDR2 reads FYNNEI. The V gene lost 7 bases and the J gene lost 2 bases, with 13 bases spanning the gap. CDR3 size: 14 residues. CDR3 sequence (DNA): TGTGCCAGCAAAACCGGACAGCACACAGATACGCAGTATTTT. It yields the protein CASKTGQHTDTQYF.

The V and J genes are TRBV28 and TRBJ1-1; D unclear. Germline CDR1 reads MDHEN; CDR2 reads SYDVKM. Trimming removed 7 bases at V and 10 bases at J, with 19 bases between. The CDR3 runs to 13 residues. The CDR3 region is CASTPNTDGTAFF. The CDR3, as DNA: TGTGCCAGCACCCCGAACACGGATGGTACAGCTTTCTTT.

V is TRBV5-4 and J is TRBJ2-3, with 9 bases aligning to TRBD1. Germline lookup yields CDR1 SGHNT and CDR2 YYREEE (reference sequence). V was clipped by 4 bases and J by 4 bases; unmatched bases: 7. The CDR3 covers 15 residues. The CDR3 coding sequence is TGTGCCAGCAGCACATGGGACAGGGCAGCAGATACGCAGTATTTT. Residues: CASSTWDRAADTQYF.

DNA of the CDR3: TGTGCCAGCAGCTCTCGGGACAATCAGCCCCAGCATTTT. Translation gives CASSSRDNQPQHF. V usage is TRBV5-5 and J usage is TRBJ1-5; no firm D call. V lost 3 bases, J lost 3 bases, and 7 bases lay in between. The CDR3 is 13 residues long. Germline V gene sequence: CDR1 SGHKS, CDR2 YYEKEE (reference sequence).

This clone was detected once. The V call is TRBV27, the J call TRBJ2-1, with 9 bases that match TRBD2. This CDR3 has 15 amino acids. CDR1 is MNHEY and CDR2 is SMNVEV in the germline V gene (reference sequence). With 6 bases clipped from V and 4 bases from J, the junction kept 7 bases outside the gene matches. For the CDR3, the DNA is TGTGCCAGCAGCCCGCTAGCGGGATCTTACAATGAGCAGTTCTTC. Translation gives CASSPLAGSYNEQFF.

V and J are TRBV12-3 or TRBV12-4 and TRBJ2-7; unclear D gene. V lost 3 bases to trimming and J lost 4 bases, with 7 bases between them. The CDR3 spans 12 residues. CDR3: CASSFQRYEQYF. DNA of the CDR3: TGTGCCAGCAGTTTCCAGAGGTACGAGCAGTACTTC.

The gene calls are TRBV2 and TRBJ2-7; D is undetermined. This CDR3 has 11 residues. Trimming took off 6 bases at V and 6 bases at J, with 9 bases between the two ends. Germline CDR1 and CDR2: SNHLY and FYNNEI. The CDR3 reads CASRGFSEQYF. CDR3 DNA: TGTGCCAGCAGGGGGTTTTCCGAGCAGTACTTC.

The V gene is TRBV15, the J gene TRBJ1-2, with 11 bases aligning to TRBD1. Germline V gives CDR1 LNHNV, CDR2 YYDKDF (reference sequence). The CDR3 runs 16 residues. J was trimmed by 2 bases and V by 0 bases; bases with no gene match: 2. CDR3 amino acids: CATSRERTGGNYGYTF. Here the CDR3 DNA reads TGTGCCACCAGCAGAGAGCGGACAGGGGGCAACTATGGCTACACCTTC.